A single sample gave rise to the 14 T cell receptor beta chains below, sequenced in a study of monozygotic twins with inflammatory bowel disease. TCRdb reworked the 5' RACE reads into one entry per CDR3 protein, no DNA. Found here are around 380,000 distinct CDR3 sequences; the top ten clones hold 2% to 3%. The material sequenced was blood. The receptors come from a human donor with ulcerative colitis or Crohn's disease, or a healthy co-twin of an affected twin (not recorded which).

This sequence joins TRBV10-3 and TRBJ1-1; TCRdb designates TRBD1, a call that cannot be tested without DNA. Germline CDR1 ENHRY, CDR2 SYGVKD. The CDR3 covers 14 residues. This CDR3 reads CAISGTGINTEAFF.

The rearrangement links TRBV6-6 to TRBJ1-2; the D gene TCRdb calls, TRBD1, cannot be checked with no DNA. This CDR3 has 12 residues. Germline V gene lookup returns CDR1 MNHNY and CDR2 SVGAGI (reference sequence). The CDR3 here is CASSYGQGGYTF.

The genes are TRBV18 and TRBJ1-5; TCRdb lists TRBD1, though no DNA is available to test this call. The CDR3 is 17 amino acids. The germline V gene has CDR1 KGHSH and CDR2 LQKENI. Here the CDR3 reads CASSPPFTGTTKQPQHF.

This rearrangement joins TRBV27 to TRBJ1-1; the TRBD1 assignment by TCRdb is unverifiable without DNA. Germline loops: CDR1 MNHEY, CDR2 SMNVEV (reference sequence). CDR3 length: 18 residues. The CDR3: CASSLQGAMRLPHTEAFF.

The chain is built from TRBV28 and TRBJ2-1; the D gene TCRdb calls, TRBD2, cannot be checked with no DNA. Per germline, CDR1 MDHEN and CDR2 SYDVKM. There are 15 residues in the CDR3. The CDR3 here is CASRHSVSSYNEQFF.

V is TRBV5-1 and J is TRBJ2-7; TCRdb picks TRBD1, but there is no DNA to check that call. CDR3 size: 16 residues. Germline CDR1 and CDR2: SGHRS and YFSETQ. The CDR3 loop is CASSFGDREARYEQYF.

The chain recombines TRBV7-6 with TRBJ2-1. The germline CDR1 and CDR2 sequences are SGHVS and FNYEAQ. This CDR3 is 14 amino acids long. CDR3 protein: CASSLGAPRNEQFF.

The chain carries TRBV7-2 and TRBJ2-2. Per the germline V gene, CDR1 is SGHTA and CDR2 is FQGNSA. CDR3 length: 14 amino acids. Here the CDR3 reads CAGTSAGNTGELFF.

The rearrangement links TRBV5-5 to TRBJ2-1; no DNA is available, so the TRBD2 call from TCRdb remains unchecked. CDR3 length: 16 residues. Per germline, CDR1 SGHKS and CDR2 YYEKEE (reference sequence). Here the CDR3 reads CASTTVSGRMDNEQFF.

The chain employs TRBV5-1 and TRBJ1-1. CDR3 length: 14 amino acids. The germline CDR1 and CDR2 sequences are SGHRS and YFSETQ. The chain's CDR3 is CASSPPNVATEAFF.

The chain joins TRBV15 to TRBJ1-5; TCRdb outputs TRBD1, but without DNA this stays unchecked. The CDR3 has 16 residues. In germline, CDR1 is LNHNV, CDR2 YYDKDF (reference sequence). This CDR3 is CATSRPKPGNNQPQHF.

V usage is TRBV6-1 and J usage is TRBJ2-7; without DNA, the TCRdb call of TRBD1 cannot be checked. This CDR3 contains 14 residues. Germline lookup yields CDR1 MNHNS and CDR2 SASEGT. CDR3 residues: CASTLGQGAYEQYF.

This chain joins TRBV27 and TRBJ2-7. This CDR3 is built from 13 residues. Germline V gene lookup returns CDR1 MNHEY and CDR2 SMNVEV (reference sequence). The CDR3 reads CASSMTPNYEQYF.

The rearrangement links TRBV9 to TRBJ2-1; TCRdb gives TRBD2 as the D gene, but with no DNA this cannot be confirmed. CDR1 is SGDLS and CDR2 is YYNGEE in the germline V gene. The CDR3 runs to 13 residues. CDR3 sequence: CASSVGSGPEQFF.